The clone carrying this TCR beta chain was seen only once. The germline V and J ends were trimmed by 8 bases and 8 bases, with 13 bases remaining between them. Germline V gives CDR1 MNHEY, CDR2 SVGAGI. CDR3 length: 12 amino acids. The sample comes from a study of blood T cell repertoires in COVID-19. Study in general: Whether acute or convalescent, the COVID-19 samples came from the United States, Italy and Spain. PBMCs, B-cell-depleted T cells, or T cells were the source of the cDNA or gDNA that made up the material.

Authors' data handling: Reference gene primer amplification in the assay estimated nucleated cell counts. Libraries were prepared by immunoSEQ multiplex PCR; TCRdb keeps only in-frame clonotypes and omits some of them. V and J calls and clone size come straight from that table; D and trimming were deduced from the DNA. The table has some 180,000 clones, roughly 80% seen once. Sequencing was carried out using peripheral blood. The genes are TRBV6-5 and TRBJ2-1; TRBD2 might be the D (6 bases). This receptor was obtained from a man aged 50 to 59 who had recovered from COVID-19. CDR3 amino acids: CASQAAGYEQFF. CDR3 DNA sequence: TGTGCCAGCCAAGCTGCGGGATATGAGCAGTTCTTC.